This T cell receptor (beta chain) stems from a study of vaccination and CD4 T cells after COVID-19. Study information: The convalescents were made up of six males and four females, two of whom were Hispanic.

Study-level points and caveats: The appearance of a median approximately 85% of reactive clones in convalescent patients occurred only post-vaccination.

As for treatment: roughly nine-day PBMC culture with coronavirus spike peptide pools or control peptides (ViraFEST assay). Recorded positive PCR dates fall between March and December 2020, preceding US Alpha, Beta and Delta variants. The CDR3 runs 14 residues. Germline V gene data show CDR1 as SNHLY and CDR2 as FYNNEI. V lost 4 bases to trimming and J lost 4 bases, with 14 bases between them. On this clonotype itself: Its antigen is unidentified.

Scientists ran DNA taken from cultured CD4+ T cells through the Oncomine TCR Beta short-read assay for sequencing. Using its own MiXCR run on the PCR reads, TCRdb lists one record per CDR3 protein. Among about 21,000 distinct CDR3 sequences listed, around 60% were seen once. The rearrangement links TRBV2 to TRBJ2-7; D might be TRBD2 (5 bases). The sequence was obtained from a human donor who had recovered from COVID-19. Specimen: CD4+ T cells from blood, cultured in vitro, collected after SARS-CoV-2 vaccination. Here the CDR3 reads CASSVGFRRYEQYF. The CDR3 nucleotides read TGTGCCAGCAGTGTAGGATTCAGGAGGTACGAGCAGTACTTC.